The 22 T cell receptor beta chains below come from one sample, sequenced in a study of blood T cell repertoires in COVID-19 (dated by TCRdb to about 2020). Libraries were built with the immunoSEQ multiplex PCR assay. The source is immuneACCESS, and TCRdb retained only in-frame sequences with V and J called. Part of the clones is not carried over; for the studies checked, unresolved V genes explain less than half of this, and the remainder is unexplained. Across this sample there are 250,000 or so clones, with approximately 90% seen only once. About 3% of the sample belongs to the ten largest clones. The sample taken for sequencing was peripheral blood. The receptors come from a woman in her twenties or thirties with active or convalescent COVID-19.

The chain recombines TRBV12-3 or TRBV12-4 with TRBJ1-1, with D perhaps matching TRBD1 (5 bases). V was clipped by 11 bases and J by 4 bases, with 17 bases between them. The CDR3 length is 13 residues. CDR3 loop: CAGTEASSTEAFF. The CDR3 DNA follows: TGTGCCGGGACTGAGGCCTCTAGCACTGAAGCTTTCTTT.

In this sample, this clone turned up once. V gene TRBV11-2 combines with J gene TRBJ1-1; D ambiguous. V dropped 3 bases and J dropped 0 bases, with 8 bases sitting between them. The CDR3 loop spans 14 amino acids. Germline assignment: CDR1 SGHAT and CDR2 FQNNGV. The CDR3 DNA follows: TGTGCCAGCAGCTTTAGAGTCATGAACACTGAAGCTTTCTTT. This gives the protein CASSFRVMNTEAFF. Drawing the rest from reference TRBV11-2 and TRBJ1-1, the complete variable domain is EAGVAQSPRYKIIEKRQSVAFWCNPISGHATLYWYQQILGQGPKLLIQFQNNGVVDDSQLPKDRFSAERLKGVDSTLKIQPAKLEDSAVYLCASSFRVMNTEAFFGQGTRLTVV.

The chain couples TRBV6-5 to TRBJ1-2, with 10 nucleotides matching TRBD1. The J segment lost 7 bases and the V segment lost 5 bases, leaving 10 bases of the junction unmatched. CDR1 and CDR2 from the germline V gene are MNHEY and SVGAGI. This CDR3 region has 15 residues. CDR3 bases: TGTGCCAGCAGTCACCCATCCGGGACAGGGGTTGGCTACACCTTC. As protein: CASSHPSGTGVGYTF.

The chain combines TRBV20-1 with TRBJ1-6; D may be TRBD1 (5 bases). The germline V and J ends were trimmed by 6 bases and 15 bases, with 15 bases remaining between them. The CDR3 runs 11 residues. The germline V gene encodes CDR1 DFQATT and CDR2 SNEGSKA (reference sequence). The chain's CDR3 is CSARTGELLHF. Here the CDR3 DNA reads TGCAGTGCCCGTACGGGGGAACTCCTCCACTTT.

This clone occurred a few times. The V call is TRBV7-2, the J call TRBJ1-3, with TRBD1 matching over 7 bases. The CDR3 totals 16 residues. In germline, CDR1 is SGHTA, CDR2 FQGNSA. V was pared by 3 bases and J by 1 base, with 6 bases of the junction left unmatched. The CDR3 nucleotides are TGTGCCAGCAGCTTCTCATCAGGGGGATCTGGAAACACCATATATTTT. Protein product: CASSFSSGGSGNTIYF.

As to this clone: The sample holds other DNA sequences that translate to the same CDR3. V gene TRBV28 combines with J gene TRBJ2-7; D unclear. Germline CDR1 is MDHEN and CDR2 is SYDVKM. V lost 3 bases, J lost 4 bases, and 7 bases lay in between. The CDR3 covers 12 residues. CDR3 DNA sequence: TGTGCCAGCAGTTTTTCGTCGTACGAGCAGTACTTC. This translates into CASSFSSYEQYF.

The rearrangement links TRBV21-1 to TRBJ1-6; the table calls TRBD1, which could not be checked here. TRBV21-1 is given as a pseudogene. The CDR3 sequence is 14 residues long. CDR3 protein: CASSSGQGYSPLHF. CDR3 DNA: TGTGCCAGCAGCTCGGGACAGGGTTATTCACCCCTCCACTTT.

The chain combines TRBV5-6 with TRBJ2-1, with TRBD1 matching 8 bases. Germline values: CDR1 SGHDT, CDR2 YYEEEE. This CDR3 is built from 16 residues. With V trimmed by 0 bases and J by 8 bases, 10 bases remained unmatched. CDR3 sequence reads: CASSLVRSGGLDEQFF. For the CDR3, the DNA is TGTGCCAGCAGCTTGGTGCGGTCAGGGGGCTTGGATGAGCAGTTCTTC.

As for this clone: Other nucleotide sequences from this sample produce the same CDR3. V gene TRBV5-6 combines with J gene TRBJ2-5; 8 nucleotides align to TRBD2. Germline V gene data show CDR1 as SGHDT and CDR2 as YYEEEE. V was pared by 0 bases and J by 5 bases, with 0 bases of the junction left unmatched. This CDR3 has 13 amino acids. The CDR3 DNA reads TGTGCCAGCAGCTTGGAGCGGGGGGAGACCCAGTACTTC. Protein sequence: CASSLERGETQYF.

This clone was found once. This chain uses TRBV7-9 with TRBJ1-1, with D unclear. Germline V gives CDR1 SEHNR, CDR2 FQNEAQ (reference sequence). This CDR3 spans 15 amino acids. Trimming cost V 5 bases and J 1 base, with 14 bases left between them. In nucleotides, the CDR3 is TGTGCCAGCAGCCCTAGGCAGCGGAAGAACACTGAAGCTTTCTTT. Its translation: CASSPRQRKNTEAFF.

In nucleotides, the CDR3 is TGTGCCAGCAGTGTAGCGAACACCGGGGAGCTGTTTTTT. This translates into CASSVANTGELFF. The chain is built from TRBV2 and TRBJ2-2; no definite D call. There are 13 residues in the CDR3. Germline V gives CDR1 SNHLY, CDR2 FYNNEI. The V and J ends lost 4 bases and 0 bases respectively, with 3 bases between them.

The chain uses TRBV6-4 and TRBJ1-4, with 9 bases matching TRBD1. J gave up 0 bases and V 6 bases, and 11 bases lay outside the gene matches. Germline assignment: CDR1 MRHNA and CDR2 SNTAGT. The CDR3 sequence is 18 residues long. The CDR3, as DNA: TGTGCCAGCAGCCGGGACAGGGAGGTGGGAACAACTAATGAAAAACTGTTTTTT. The encoded protein is CASSRDREVGTTNEKLFF.

The V and J genes are TRBV5-5 and TRBJ1-2; no firm D call. The CDR3 extends over 14 amino acids. Per germline, CDR1 SGHKS and CDR2 YYEKEE (reference sequence). V was trimmed by 0 bases and J by 2 bases, leaving 8 bases between them. The CDR3 DNA is TGTGCCAGCAGCTTGGGGGCGCCGAACTATGGCTACACCTTC. This sequence encodes CASSLGAPNYGYTF.

This clone has just one count. The V and J genes are TRBV18 and TRBJ1-1, with TRBD1 identical over 7 bases. V gave up 4 bases and J gave up 0 bases; unmatched junction bases: 2. Germline loops: CDR1 KGHSH, CDR2 LQKENI. The CDR3 loop spans 14 amino acids. CDR3 region: CASSRGQLNTEAFF. The DNA for the CDR3 is TGTGCCAGCTCACGGGGACAGTTGAACACTGAAGCTTTCTTT.

This chain connects TRBV19 to TRBJ1-1; a weak D match, TRBD1 (6 bases). The CDR3 runs 16 residues. The V end was cut by 5 bases, the J end by 5 bases, with 21 bases between. Germline CDR1 is LNHDA and CDR2 is SQIVND (reference sequence). The CDR3 sequence: CASSGAGVDSRTEAFF. The CDR3 DNA follows: TGTGCCAGTAGTGGGGCAGGGGTAGATTCGAGGACTGAAGCTTTCTTT.

The chain is built from TRBV4-3 and TRBJ1-3; 9 bases are a match to TRBD1. Germline CDR1 LGHNA, CDR2 YSLEER. After removal of 2 bases from V and 3 bases from J, the junction contained 11 bases not matched to a gene. This CDR3 has 18 residues. The CDR3 sequence is CASSQSPVTGGFGNTIYF. The CDR3 DNA sequence: TGCGCCAGCAGCCAATCCCCTGTAACAGGGGGCTTTGGAAACACCATATATTTT.

V gene TRBV27 combines with J gene TRBJ2-5, with a weak D call TRBD2 (6 bases). Germline assignment: CDR1 MNHEY and CDR2 SMNVEV (reference sequence). V gave up 8 bases and J gave up 0 bases, with 13 bases separating them. The CDR3 is made up of 14 amino acids. The CDR3 nucleotides are TGTGCCAGCGGGAGGACGAGGAACCAAGAGACCCAGTACTTC. Its translation is CASGRTRNQETQYF.

This clone was seen a single time. This chain joins TRBV6-5 and TRBJ1-2; 10 bases are a match to TRBD1. V shed 5 bases and J 2 bases; nucleotides not matched to a gene: 2. CDR1 is MNHEY, CDR2 SVGAGI, per germline. This CDR3 comprises 14 residues. The CDR3 loop reads CASSRGQGNYGYTF. As DNA, the CDR3 is TGTGCCAGCAGTCGGGGACAGGGGAACTATGGCTACACCTTC.

The chain is built from TRBV7-3 and TRBJ2-1; D call uncertain. Germline V gene sequence: CDR1 SGHTA, CDR2 FQGTGA. The CDR3 has 13 amino acids. V lost 1 base to trimming and J lost 6 bases, with 7 bases between them. The CDR3 bases are TGTGCCAGCAGCTTAATGGGCCGCAATGAGCAGTTCTTC. Translated, it gives CASSLMGRNEQFF.

This chain joins TRBV5-1 and TRBJ1-2, with TRBD1 as a possible D gene (5 bases). The CDR3 extends over 16 amino acids. Trimming stripped 0 bases from V and 6 bases from J, with 18 bases between. Germline V CDR1 and CDR2: SGHRS, YFSETQ. DNA for the CDR3: TGCGCCAGCAGCTTGGAGGCGGGGACCCTTCTTAATGGCTACACCTTC. It codes for CASSLEAGTLLNGYTF.

This clone was observed a few times. The chain is built from TRBV2 and TRBJ1-1; D is ambiguous. Per the germline V gene, CDR1 is SNHLY and CDR2 is FYNNEI. Trimming removed 11 bases at V and 2 bases at J, with 15 bases between. The CDR3 has 13 amino acids. DNA of the CDR3: TGTGCCTCCTTGGTTCGGGGAAACACTGAAGCTTTCTTT. As protein: CASLVRGNTEAFF. The whole variable domain, filled in from reference TRBV2 and TRBJ1-1, reads EPEVTQTPSHQVTQMGQEVILRCVPISNHLYFYWYRQILGQKVEFLVSFYNNEISEKSEIFDDQFSVERPDGSNFTLKIRSTKLEDSAMYFCASLVRGNTEAFFGQGTRLTVV.

Notes on this clone: This same CDR3 is encoded by further DNA sequences in the sample. The chain carries TRBV5-6 and TRBJ2-7; a possible D gene is TRBD2 (6 bases). This CDR3 is built from 14 residues. The V gene lost 0 bases and the J gene lost 0 bases, with 7 bases spanning the gap. Germline-derived CDR1 and CDR2 are SGHDT and YYEEEE. CDR3 loop: CASSLGGASYEQYF. CDR3 coding DNA: TGTGCCAGCAGCTTGGGCGGGGCCTCCTACGAGCAGTACTTC.